The 31 T cell receptor beta chains reported below all come from one sample, sequenced in a study of blood T cell repertoires in COVID-19. TCRdb's table, derived via immunoSEQ multiplex PCR, lists solely in-frame clones and lacks some. The sample records around 270,000 clones, 86% being singletons. The specimen was peripheral blood. The origin of the receptors is a middle-aged man who had recovered from COVID-19.

The CDR3 region is CASSLDRVQYF. The CDR3 region has the DNA TGTGCCAGCAGTTTAGATCGGGTTCAGTACTTC. The chain is built from TRBV27 and TRBJ2-7; no firm D call. Germline CDR1 MNHEY, CDR2 SMNVEV (reference sequence). The V end lost 2 bases, the J end lost 10 bases, and 9 bases lay between the germline ends. The CDR3 consists of 11 residues.

This clone was observed a single time. The chain links TRBV4-3 to TRBJ2-1, with TRBD2 identical over 13 bases. V was pared by 5 bases and J by 7 bases, with 5 bases of the junction left unmatched. Per germline, CDR1 LGHNA and CDR2 YSLEER. CDR3 length equals 15 residues. The CDR3 nucleotides are TGCGCCAGCAGCTTACTAGCGGGGGGGAGTAATGAGCAGTTCTTC. Translation gives CASSLLAGGSNEQFF.

This chain uses TRBV11-2 with TRBJ2-1; 8 nucleotides match TRBD2. The germline CDR1 and CDR2 sequences are SGHAT and FQNNGV. The length of the CDR3 is 14 residues. V lost 5 bases and J lost 5; bases outside the gene matches: 5. CDR3 DNA: TGTGCCAGCAGCAAGCTAGCGGGTAACAATGAGCAGTTCTTC. This translates into CASSKLAGNNEQFF.

J is TRBJ1-2 and V is TRBV19; D is unresolved. Trimming left V 10 bases short and J 8 bases short, with 17 bases between. The V gene's germline CDR1 is LNHDA and CDR2 SQIVND (reference sequence). The CDR3 covers 12 residues. The CDR3 region has the DNA TGTGCCACCTTAGTTGAGGTGGAGGGCTACACCTTC. Encoded protein: CATLVEVEGYTF. Together with reference TRBV19 and TRBJ1-2, the CDR3 gives the full variable domain: DGGITQSPKYLFRKEGQNVTLSCEQNLNHDAMYWYRQDPGQGLRLIYYSQIVNDFQKGDIAEGYSVSREKKESFPLTVTSAQKNPTAFYLCATLVEVEGYTFGSGTRLTVV.

J is TRBJ2-7 and V is TRBV6-6; 8 bases are shared with TRBD2. V gave up 6 bases and J gave up 2 bases; unmatched junction bases: 15. This CDR3 contains 17 residues. The germline CDR1 and CDR2 sequences are MNHNY and SVGAGI (reference sequence). CDR3: CASSRPRVSGAPYEQYF. The CDR3 DNA follows: TGTGCCAGCAGCCGACCCCGGGTTAGCGGGGCCCCCTACGAGCAGTACTTC.

The table lists this clone with a few counts. J is TRBJ2-2 and V is TRBV19; 7 bases agree with TRBD1. Trimming cost V 1 base and J 7 bases; bases outside gene matches: 6. The CDR3 runs 15 residues. Germline V gene lookup returns CDR1 LNHDA and CDR2 SQIVND (reference sequence). CDR3 amino acids: CASSIATGWDGELFF. Here the CDR3 DNA reads TGTGCCAGTAGTATAGCGACAGGGTGGGACGGGGAGCTGTTTTTT.

The chain employs TRBV13 and TRBJ1-2, with 7 positions matching TRBD1. The CDR3 contains 13 residues. CDR1 is PRHDT and CDR2 is FYEKMQ in the germline V gene (reference sequence). V lost 10 bases and J lost 4; bases outside the gene matches: 9. The CDR3 loop is CATRPTGIYGYTF. CDR3 coding DNA: TGTGCCACCCGACCGACAGGGATCTATGGCTACACCTTC.

This chain joins TRBV15 and TRBJ2-5; D perhaps matches TRBD1 (6 bases). The V end was cut by 3 bases, the J end by 1 base, with 12 bases between. Germline V CDR1 and CDR2: LNHNV, YYDKDF (reference sequence). This CDR3 comprises 15 residues. The CDR3 nucleotides read TGTGCCACCAGCAGGGTACAGGGAAGCCAAGAGACCCAGTACTTC. Its protein is CATSRVQGSQETQYF.

The chain has TRBV4-2 and TRBJ2-1; the match to TRBD1 covers 10 bases. Looked up from germline, CDR1 is LGHNA and CDR2 is YNFKEQ. This CDR3 is built from 14 residues. The V gene end was trimmed by 8 bases and the J gene end by 7 bases; junction bases not matched to a gene: 8. CDR3 protein: CASCDRGLGNEQFF. The CDR3 coding sequence is TGTGCCAGCTGCGACAGGGGGCTTGGGAATGAGCAGTTCTTC.

The chain is built from TRBV27 and TRBJ2-3; D not resolved. The CDR3 consists of 11 residues. V lost 3 bases and J lost 5, with 3 bases in between. In germline, CDR1 is MNHEY, CDR2 SMNVEV (reference sequence). CDR3 DNA: TGTGCCAGCAGTTTCAGAGATACGCAGTATTTT. This gives the protein CASSFRDTQYF.

The chain links TRBV7-2 to TRBJ2-1; TRBD1 matches at 9 bases. The ends lost 3 bases at V and 1 base at J; junction bases unmatched: 7. Germline-derived CDR1 and CDR2 are SGHTA and FQGNSA. This CDR3 region has 17 residues. CDR3 protein: CASSFPKDRGSYNEQFF. For the CDR3, the DNA is TGTGCCAGCAGCTTCCCGAAGGACAGGGGTTCCTACAATGAGCAGTTCTTC. Drawing the rest from reference TRBV7-2 and TRBJ2-1, the complete variable domain is GAGVSQSPSNKVTEKGKDVELRCDPISGHTALYWYRQSLGQGLEFLIYFQGNSAPDKSGLPSDRFSAERTGGSVSTLTIQRTQQEDSAVYLCASSFPKDRGSYNEQFFGPGTRLTVL.

This clone is a singleton in its sample. The chain joins TRBV20-1 to TRBJ2-1; 8 positions match TRBD2. In germline, CDR1 is DFQATT, CDR2 SNEGSKA (reference sequence). The V gene end was trimmed by 3 bases and the J gene end by 0 bases; junction bases not matched to a gene: 7. The CDR3 is made up of 16 amino acids. CDR3 in amino acids: CSASSLAGRSYNEQFF. The CDR3 region has the DNA TGCAGTGCTAGTTCTCTAGCGGGCCGCTCCTACAATGAGCAGTTCTTC.

The rearrangement links TRBV6-5 to TRBJ2-7, with 8 bases that match TRBD1. The V gene end was trimmed by 0 bases and the J gene end by 1 base; junction bases not matched to a gene: 5. The CDR3 runs 16 residues. CDR1 and CDR2 from the germline V gene are MNHEY and SVGAGI. CDR3 region: CASSYSRTGLSYEQYF. CDR3 DNA: TGTGCCAGCAGTTACTCGAGGACAGGGTTATCCTACGAGCAGTACTTC.

This rearrangement joins TRBV10-1 to TRBJ2-7; TRBD2 agrees at 8 bases. J lost 3 bases, V lost 7 bases, and 11 bases had no gene match. This CDR3 has 15 residues. Germline CDR1 WNHNN, CDR2 SYGVQD (reference sequence). The chain's CDR3 is CASNPVSGSIYEQYF. For the CDR3, the DNA is TGCGCCAGCAACCCCGTGAGCGGGAGTATCTACGAGCAGTACTTC.

The rearrangement links TRBV5-6 to TRBJ2-3, with 13 bases aligning to TRBD2. This CDR3 has 17 amino acids. Trimming at V came to 4 bases and at J to 4 bases, leaving 9 bases not matched to a gene. Germline V gives CDR1 SGHDT, CDR2 YYEEEE. CDR3 in DNA: TGTGCCAGCAGCAAACTAGCGGGAGGGTCCTACGCAGATACGCAGTATTTT. Its translation is CASSKLAGGSYADTQYF.

On this clone: The junction departs from germline at one end; a sequencing error may be responsible. This rearrangement joins TRBV9 to TRBJ2-7, with 12 bases matching TRBD2. The CDR3 totals 17 residues. The germline CDR1 and CDR2 sequences are SGDLS and YYNGEE. Here the CDR3 DNA reads TGTGCCAGCAGCGCCACGGCTAGCGGGAGGGCCTCCCACGAGCAGTACTTC. This encodes CASSATASGRASHEQYF.

This clone came up a few times. The genes are TRBV27 and TRBJ2-2; tentatively, D is TRBD1 (6 bases). CDR1 and CDR2 from the germline V gene are MNHEY and SMNVEV (reference sequence). Trimming left V 4 bases short and J 6 bases short, with 9 bases between. The CDR3 is made up of 13 amino acids. The CDR3 DNA sequence: TGTGCCAGCAGTTACAGGGTGGCCGGGGAGCTGTTTTTT. Its protein is CASSYRVAGELFF.

The table lists this clone with a count of one. The CDR3 bases are TGTGCCAGCAGTTACTCCGGGGGGGCTGGCGAGCAGTACTTC. This sequence encodes CASSYSGGAGEQYF. The chain uses TRBV6-5 and TRBJ2-7, with 8 bases identical to TRBD2. This CDR3 is built from 14 residues. Germline V CDR1 and CDR2: MNHEY, SVGAGI. After removal of 0 bases from V and 6 bases from J, the junction contained 4 bases not matched to a gene.

The chain combines TRBV29-1 with TRBJ2-3; D is ambiguous. CDR1 and CDR2 from the germline V gene are SQVTM and ANQGSEA. The CDR3 is 13 residues long. The germline V and J ends were trimmed by 5 bases and 4 bases, with 13 bases remaining between them. The CDR3 is CSVTPRVPDTQYF. The CDR3 bases are TGCAGCGTTACCCCCCGCGTGCCAGATACGCAGTATTTT.

This clone showed up just a few times. The genes are TRBV6-2 or TRBV6-3 and TRBJ1-5, with 7 bases that match TRBD1. With V trimmed by 4 bases and J by 5 bases, 5 bases remained unmatched. The germline CDR1 and CDR2 sequences are MNHEY and SVGEGT. The CDR3 totals 14 residues. CDR3 DNA: TGTGCCAGCAGTTCAACAGGGGAGTATCAGCCCCAGCATTTT. It is translated as CASSSTGEYQPQHF.

This sequence joins TRBV29-1 and TRBJ1-1; 9 bases align to TRBD1. Trimming took 5 bases from V and 4 from J; bases not matched to a gene: 5. Germline CDR1 reads SQVTM; CDR2 reads ANQGSEA. The CDR3 extends over 13 amino acids. The CDR3 nucleotides are TGCAGCGTTACGGACAGGGGAGTCACTGAAGCTTTCTTT. Translation gives CSVTDRGVTEAFF.

V and J are TRBV24-1 and TRBJ2-1; D is uncertain. The CDR3 spans 13 residues. Germline V gives CDR1 KGHDR, CDR2 SFDVKD. Trimming stripped 4 bases from V and 7 bases from J, with 10 bases between. The DNA of the CDR3 is TGTGCCACCAGTGACACAGCTCGGAATGAGCAGTTCTTC. It is translated as CATSDTARNEQFF.

The V gene is TRBV27, the J gene TRBJ1-1, with D possibly being TRBD1 (5 bases). V was clipped by 6 bases and J by 5 bases, with 19 bases between them. Looked up from germline, CDR1 is MNHEY and CDR2 is SMNVEV (reference sequence). The CDR3 has 15 residues. The CDR3 DNA sequence: TGTGCCAGCAGCCTGGGGGGTGGGGGTGGGACTGAAGCTTTCTTT. Amino acids: CASSLGGGGGTEAFF.

The genes are TRBV13 and TRBJ2-7; TRBD2 is a possible D gene (7 bases). The CDR3 is 14 residues long. The V gene's germline CDR1 is PRHDT and CDR2 FYEKMQ (reference sequence). Trimming stripped 0 bases from V and 5 bases from J, with 11 bases between. The CDR3 DNA sequence: TGTGCCAGCAGCTTAGGCCGGGGGGCCCACGAGCAGTACTTC. Translation: CASSLGRGAHEQYF.

V is TRBV5-5 and J is TRBJ1-2; no clear D. The ends were cut back, 3 bases at V and 0 bases at J, with 12 bases in the middle. Germline CDR1 SGHKS, CDR2 YYEKEE (reference sequence). The CDR3 has 15 amino acids. CDR3 DNA: TGTGCCAGCAGCTCAAGAAGGACTACTAACTATGGCTACACCTTC. It translates to CASSSRRTTNYGYTF. The whole variable domain, remainder taken from reference TRBV5-5 and TRBJ1-2, is DAGVTQSPTHLIKTRGQQVTLRCSPISGHKSVSWYQQVLGQGPQFIFQYYEKEERGRGNFPDRFSARQFPNYSSELNVNALLLGDSALYLCASSSRRTTNYGYTFGSGTRLTVV.

V is TRBV27 and J is TRBJ2-1; D gene unclear. This CDR3 has 14 residues. In germline, CDR1 is MNHEY, CDR2 SMNVEV (reference sequence). Trimming cost V 5 bases and J 6 bases, with 14 bases left between them. CDR3 amino acids: CASSLLKPLNEQFF. The CDR3 DNA is TGTGCCAGCAGTCTCCTAAAACCCCTCAATGAGCAGTTCTTC.

The chain links TRBV11-2 to TRBJ2-7; D may be TRBD2 (5 bases). The V and J ends lost 1 base and 5 bases respectively, with 12 bases between them. The CDR3 spans 14 residues. CDR1 and CDR2 from the germline V gene are SGHAT and FQNNGV. The CDR3 protein is CASSLAGFQNEQYF. As DNA, the CDR3 is TGTGCCAGCAGCTTAGCGGGGTTTCAGAACGAGCAGTACTTC. The full variable domain, completed using reference TRBV11-2 and TRBJ2-7, is EAGVAQSPRYKIIEKRQSVAFWCNPISGHATLYWYQQILGQGPKLLIQFQNNGVVDDSQLPKDRFSAERLKGVDSTLKIQPAKLEDSAVYLCASSLAGFQNEQYFGPGTRLTVT.

This clone came up a few times. The chain is built from TRBV6-5 and TRBJ2-2; the D is unclear. CDR3 length: 16 residues. With 0 bases removed from V and 4 bases from J, the gap between germline ends came to 12 bases. The germline V gene has CDR1 MNHEY and CDR2 SVGAGI. CDR3 DNA sequence: TGTGCCAGCAGTTACTCGATGTGGAGAACCACCGGGGAGCTGTTTTTT. Translated, it gives CASSYSMWRTTGELFF.

The V call is TRBV20-1, the J call TRBJ1-1, with D possibly TRBD1 on 5 matching bases. Trimming took 3 bases from V and 0 from J, leaving 20 bases between them. CDR1 is DFQATT, CDR2 SNEGSKA, per germline (reference sequence). CDR3 length: 17 residues. The CDR3 nucleotides read TGCAGTGCTAGTCCGGCTAGGGGCCAGCCTTTGAACACTGAAGCTTTCTTT. This translates into CSASPARGQPLNTEAFF.

The chain is built from TRBV9 and TRBJ1-4, with 9 bases fitting TRBD1. Germline-derived CDR1 and CDR2 are SGDLS and YYNGEE. The J segment lost 5 bases and the V segment lost 4 bases, leaving 3 bases of the junction unmatched. The CDR3 runs 14 residues. Here the CDR3 DNA reads TGTGCCAGCAGCCCGACAGGGGGAAATGAAAAACTGTTTTTT. It yields the protein CASSPTGGNEKLFF.

The chain has TRBV6-1 and TRBJ1-1, with D maybe TRBD1 (5 bases). V was pared by 4 bases and J by 5 bases, with 20 bases between. Germline V gives CDR1 MNHNS, CDR2 SASEGT. This CDR3 spans 16 amino acids. The CDR3 bases are TGTGCCAGCAGTGCCCTTTCTGGCCGGGGGGGAACTGAAGCTTTCTTT. Translated, it gives CASSALSGRGGTEAFF.